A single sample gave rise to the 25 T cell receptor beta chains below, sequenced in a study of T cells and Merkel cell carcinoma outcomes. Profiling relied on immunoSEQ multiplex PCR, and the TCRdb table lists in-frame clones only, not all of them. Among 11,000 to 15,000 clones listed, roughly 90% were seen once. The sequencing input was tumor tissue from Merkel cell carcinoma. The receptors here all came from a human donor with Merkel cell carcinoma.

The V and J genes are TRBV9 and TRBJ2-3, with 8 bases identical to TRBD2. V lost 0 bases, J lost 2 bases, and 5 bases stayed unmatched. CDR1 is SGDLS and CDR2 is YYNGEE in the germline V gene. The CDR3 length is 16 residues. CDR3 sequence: CASSVGGLGYTDTQYF. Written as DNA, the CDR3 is TGTGCCAGCAGCGTAGGGGGACTAGGATACACAGATACGCAGTATTTT.

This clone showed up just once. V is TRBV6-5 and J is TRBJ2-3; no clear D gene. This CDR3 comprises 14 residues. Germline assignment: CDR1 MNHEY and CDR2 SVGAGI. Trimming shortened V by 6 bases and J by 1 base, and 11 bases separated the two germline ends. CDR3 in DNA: TGTGCCAGCAGGAGTAGGGTCCGCACAGATACGCAGTATTTT. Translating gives CASRSRVRTDTQYF.

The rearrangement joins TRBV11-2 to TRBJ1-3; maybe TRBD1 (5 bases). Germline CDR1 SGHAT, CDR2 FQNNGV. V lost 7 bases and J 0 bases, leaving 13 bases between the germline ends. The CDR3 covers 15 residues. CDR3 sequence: CASTWGMGSGNTIYF. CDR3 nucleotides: TGTGCCAGCACCTGGGGGATGGGCTCTGGAAACACCATATATTTT.

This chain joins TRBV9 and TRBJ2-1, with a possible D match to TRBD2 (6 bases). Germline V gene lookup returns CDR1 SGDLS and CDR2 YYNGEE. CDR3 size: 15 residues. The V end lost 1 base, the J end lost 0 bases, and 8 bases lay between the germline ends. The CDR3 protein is CASSVSGGSYNEQFF. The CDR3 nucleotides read TGTGCCAGCAGCGTATCCGGGGGCTCCTACAATGAGCAGTTCTTC.

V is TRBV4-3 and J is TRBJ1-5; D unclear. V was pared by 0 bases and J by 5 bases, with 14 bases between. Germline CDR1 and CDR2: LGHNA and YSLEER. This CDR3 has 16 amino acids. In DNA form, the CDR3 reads TGCGCCAGCAGCCAAGATCTTCGGCCCATGCATCAGCCCCAGCATTTT. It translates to CASSQDLRPMHQPQHF.

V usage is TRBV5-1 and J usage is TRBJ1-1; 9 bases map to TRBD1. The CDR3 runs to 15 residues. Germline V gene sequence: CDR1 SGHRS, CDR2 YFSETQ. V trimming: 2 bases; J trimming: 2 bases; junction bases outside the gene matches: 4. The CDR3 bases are TGCGCCAGCAGCTTACAGGGGGCGCCAAACACTGAAGCTTTCTTT. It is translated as CASSLQGAPNTEAFF.

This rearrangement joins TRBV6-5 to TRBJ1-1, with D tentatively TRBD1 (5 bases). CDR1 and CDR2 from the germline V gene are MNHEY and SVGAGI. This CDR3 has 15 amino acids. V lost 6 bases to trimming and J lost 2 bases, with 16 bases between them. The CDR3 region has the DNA TGTGCCAGCAGAACACGACGGGACCGAAACACTGAAGCTTTCTTT. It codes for CASRTRRDRNTEAFF.

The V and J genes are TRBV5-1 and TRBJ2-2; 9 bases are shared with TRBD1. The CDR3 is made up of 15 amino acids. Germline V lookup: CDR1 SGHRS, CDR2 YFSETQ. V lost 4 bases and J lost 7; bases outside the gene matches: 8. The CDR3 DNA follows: TGCGCCAGCAGCGCCGGGGACAGGGCTGGCGGGGAGCTGTTTTTT. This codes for CASSAGDRAGGELFF.

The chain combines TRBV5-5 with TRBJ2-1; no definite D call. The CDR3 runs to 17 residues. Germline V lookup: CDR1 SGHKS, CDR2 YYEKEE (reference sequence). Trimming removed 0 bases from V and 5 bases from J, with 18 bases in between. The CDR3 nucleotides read TGTGCCAGCAGCTTGGGAGCCGGGTCCCTCAGAGACAATGAGCAGTTCTTC. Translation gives CASSLGAGSLRDNEQFF.

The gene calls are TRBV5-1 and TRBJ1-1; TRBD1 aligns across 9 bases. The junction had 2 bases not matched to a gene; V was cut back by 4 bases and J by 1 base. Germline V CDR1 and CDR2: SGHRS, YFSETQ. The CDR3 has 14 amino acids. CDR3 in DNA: TGCGCCAGCAGCGGGGACAGGGAGAACACTGAAGCTTTCTTT. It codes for CASSGDRENTEAFF.

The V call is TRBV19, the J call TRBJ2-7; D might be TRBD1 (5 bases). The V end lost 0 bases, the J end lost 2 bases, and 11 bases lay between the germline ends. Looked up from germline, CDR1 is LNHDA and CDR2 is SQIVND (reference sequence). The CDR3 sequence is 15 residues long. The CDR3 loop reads CASSIEAGNPYEQYF. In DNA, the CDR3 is TGTGCCAGTAGTATAGAGGCAGGGAACCCCTACGAGCAGTACTTC.

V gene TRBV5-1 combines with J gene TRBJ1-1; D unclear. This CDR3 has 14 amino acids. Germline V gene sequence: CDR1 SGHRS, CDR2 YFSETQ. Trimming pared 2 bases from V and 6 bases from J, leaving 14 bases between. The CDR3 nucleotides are TGCGCCAGCAGCTTAGCAGCCTCCACCGCTGAAGCTTTCTTT. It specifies CASSLAASTAEAFF.

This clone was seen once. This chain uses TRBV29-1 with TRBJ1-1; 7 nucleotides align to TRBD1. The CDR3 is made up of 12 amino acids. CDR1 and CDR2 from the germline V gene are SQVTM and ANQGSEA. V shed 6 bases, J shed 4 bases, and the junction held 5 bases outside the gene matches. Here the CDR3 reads CSVDRVSTEAFF. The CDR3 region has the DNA TGCAGCGTCGACAGGGTCTCCACTGAAGCTTTCTTT.

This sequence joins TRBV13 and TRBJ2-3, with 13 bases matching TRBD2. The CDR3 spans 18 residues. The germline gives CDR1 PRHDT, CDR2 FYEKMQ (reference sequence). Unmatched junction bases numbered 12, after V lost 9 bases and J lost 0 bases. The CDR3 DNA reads TGTGCCAGTAAACGGAGGACTAGCGGGGGACGGAGCACAGATACGCAGTATTTT. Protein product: CASKRRTSGGRSTDTQYF.

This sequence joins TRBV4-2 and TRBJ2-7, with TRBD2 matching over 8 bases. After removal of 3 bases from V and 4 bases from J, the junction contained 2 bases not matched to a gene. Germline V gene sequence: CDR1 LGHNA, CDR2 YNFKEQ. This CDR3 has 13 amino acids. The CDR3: CASSQGLEYEQYF. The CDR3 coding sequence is TGTGCCAGCAGCCAGGGACTAGAGTACGAGCAGTACTTC.

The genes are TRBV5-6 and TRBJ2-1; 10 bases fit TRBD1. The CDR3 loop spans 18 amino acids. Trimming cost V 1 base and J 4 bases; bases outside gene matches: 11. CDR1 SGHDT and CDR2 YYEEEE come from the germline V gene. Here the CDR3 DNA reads TGTGCCAGCAGCTTGTCGGGACAGGGGACGAGGCTTTACAATGAGCAGTTCTTC. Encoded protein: CASSLSGQGTRLYNEQFF.

The CDR3 is CASSYGRGGETQYF. CDR3 DNA: TGTGCCAGCAGTTACGGCAGGGGTGGAGAGACCCAGTACTTC. J is TRBJ2-5 and V is TRBV6-5, with a weak D call TRBD1 (6 bases). V was pared by 2 bases and J by 4 bases, with 11 bases between. The CDR3 has 14 residues. The V gene's germline CDR1 is MNHEY and CDR2 SVGAGI.

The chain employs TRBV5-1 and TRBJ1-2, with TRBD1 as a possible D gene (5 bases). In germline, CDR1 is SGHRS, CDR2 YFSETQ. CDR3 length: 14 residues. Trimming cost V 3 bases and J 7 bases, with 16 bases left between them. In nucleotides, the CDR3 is TGCGCCAGCAGCTCAGGGACTTTAGGAGGTGGCTACACCTTC. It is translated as CASSSGTLGGGYTF.

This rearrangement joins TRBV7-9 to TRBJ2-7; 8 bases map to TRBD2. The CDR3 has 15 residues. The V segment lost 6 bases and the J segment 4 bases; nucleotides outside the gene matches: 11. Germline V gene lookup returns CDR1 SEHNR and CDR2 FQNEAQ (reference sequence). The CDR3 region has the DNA TGTGCCAGCAGTTCCGGGGGGGTCCGCTCTTACGAGCAGTACTTC. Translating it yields CASSSGGVRSYEQYF. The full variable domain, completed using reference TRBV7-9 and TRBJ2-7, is DTGVSQNPRHKITKRGQNVTFRCDPISEHNRLYWYRQTLGQGPEFLTYFQNEAQLEKSRLLSDRFSAERPKGSFSTLEIQRTEQGDSAMYLCASSSGGVRSYEQYFGPGTRLTVT.

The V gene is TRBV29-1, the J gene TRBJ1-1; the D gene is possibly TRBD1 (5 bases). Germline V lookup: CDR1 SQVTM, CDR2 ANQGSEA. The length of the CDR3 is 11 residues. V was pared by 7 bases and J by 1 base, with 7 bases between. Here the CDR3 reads CSGTPNTEAFF. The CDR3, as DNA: TGCAGCGGGACACCGAACACTGAAGCTTTCTTT.

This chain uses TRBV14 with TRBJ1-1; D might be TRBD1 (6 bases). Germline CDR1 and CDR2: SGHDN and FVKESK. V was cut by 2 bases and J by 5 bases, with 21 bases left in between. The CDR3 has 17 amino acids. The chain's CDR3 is CASSQTTGWWEKTEAFF. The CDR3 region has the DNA TGTGCCAGCAGCCAAACAACAGGGTGGTGGGAGAAAACTGAAGCTTTCTTT.

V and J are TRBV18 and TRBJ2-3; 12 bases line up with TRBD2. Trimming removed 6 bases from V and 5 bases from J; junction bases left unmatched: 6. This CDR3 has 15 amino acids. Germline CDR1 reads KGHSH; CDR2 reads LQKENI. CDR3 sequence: CASSGLAGRGDTQYF. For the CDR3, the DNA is TGTGCCAGCTCTGGACTAGCGGGACGTGGAGATACGCAGTATTTT. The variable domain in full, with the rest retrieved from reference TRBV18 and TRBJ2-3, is NAGVMQNPRHLVRRRGQEARLRCSPMKGHSHVYWYRQLPEEGLKFMVYLQKENIIDESGMPKERFSAEFPKEGPSILRIQQVVRGDSAAYFCASSGLAGRGDTQYFGPGTRLTVL.

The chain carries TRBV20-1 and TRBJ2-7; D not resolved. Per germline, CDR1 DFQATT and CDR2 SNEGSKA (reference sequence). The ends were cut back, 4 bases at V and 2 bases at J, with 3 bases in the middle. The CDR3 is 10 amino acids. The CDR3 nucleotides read TGCAGTGCTACACCCTACGAGCAGTACTTC. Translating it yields CSATPYEQYF.

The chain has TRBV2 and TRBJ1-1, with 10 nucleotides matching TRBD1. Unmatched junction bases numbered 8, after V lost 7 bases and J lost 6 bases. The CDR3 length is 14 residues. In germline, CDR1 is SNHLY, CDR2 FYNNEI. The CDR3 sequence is CASTKGQGGSEAFF. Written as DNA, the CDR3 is TGTGCCAGCACCAAAGGACAGGGGGGGTCTGAAGCTTTCTTT.

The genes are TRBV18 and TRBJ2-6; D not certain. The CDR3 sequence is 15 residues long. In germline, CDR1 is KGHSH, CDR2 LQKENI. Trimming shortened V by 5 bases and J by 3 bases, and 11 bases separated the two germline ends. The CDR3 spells CASSAQVVGANVLTF. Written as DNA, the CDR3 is TGTGCCAGCTCAGCCCAGGTAGTTGGGGCCAACGTCCTGACTTTC.